These 17 T cell receptor beta chains were sequenced from one sample in a study of CD8 T cells in Susac syndrome. It was with random hexamers that about 0.45 to 1 ug RNA was reverse transcribed. TCRdb reprocessed the immunoSEQ multiplex PCR reads via MiXCR and lists one record per CDR3 protein. The top ten clones hold approximately 0.09% of a sample with around 180,000 distinct CDR3 sequences, approximately 95% of them seen once. The sequenced sample was CD4+ T cells from PBMCs. The receptor source for this set is a human donor with multiple sclerosis.

V gene TRBV7-2 combines with J gene TRBJ2-5; no firm D call. V gave up 1 base and J gave up 0 bases, with 6 bases separating them. This CDR3 is built from 14 residues. From germline, CDR1 is SGHTA and CDR2 FQGNSA. DNA of the CDR3: TGTGCCAGCAGCTTAGTTCCCTACCAAGAGACCCAGTACTTC. Its protein product is CASSLVPYQETQYF.

This sequence joins TRBV12-3 or TRBV12-4 and TRBJ2-2, with no clear D. V was shortened by 3 bases and J by 4 bases, with 9 bases between the two germline ends. The CDR3 length is 14 residues. The DNA for the CDR3 is TGTGCCAGCAGTTTGCGGCTGTTCACCGGGGAGCTGTTTTTT. Translating it yields CASSLRLFTGELFF.

The V gene is TRBV19, the J gene TRBJ1-1; D is unresolved. Trimming took 1 base from V and 0 from J, leaving 6 bases between them. The CDR3 consists of 14 residues. CDR1 is LNHDA, CDR2 SQIVND, per germline (reference sequence). The CDR3 here is CASSIGGLNTEAFF. Written as DNA, the CDR3 is TGTGCCAGTAGTATAGGAGGTTTGAACACTGAAGCTTTCTTT.

The J gene is TRBJ1-5, the V gene TRBV19; unclear D gene. This CDR3 region has 15 residues. V lost 7 bases, J lost 6 bases, and 19 bases lay in between. Germline V gene sequence: CDR1 LNHDA, CDR2 SQIVND (reference sequence). This CDR3 reads CASTYRVGSVQPQHF. CDR3 coding DNA: TGTGCCAGTACCTATCGCGTCGGCAGTGTTCAGCCCCAGCATTTT.

This clonotype appeared once. The V and J genes are TRBV2 and TRBJ2-5; D may be TRBD1 (6 bases). Deletions cut 6 bases from V and 4 bases from J, with 24 bases between. Looked up from germline, CDR1 is SNHLY and CDR2 is FYNNEI. The CDR3 is 17 residues long. The CDR3 nucleotides read TGTGCCAGCAGACCCCAAAGGGGACCAACAGGGATAGAGACCCAGTACTTC. Translating it yields CASRPQRGPTGIETQYF.

The chain has TRBV2 and TRBJ2-5; TRBD2 aligns across 9 bases. The CDR3 has 16 residues. Germline-derived CDR1 and CDR2 are SNHLY and FYNNEI. V was pared by 6 bases and J by 9 bases, with 17 bases of the junction left unmatched. The CDR3 nucleotides read TGTGCCAGCAGCGGCCCCCTCGGGACTAGCCAACGGGCCCAGTACTTC. This codes for CASSGPLGTSQRAQYF.

This clonotype was seen once. CDR3 sequence (DNA): TGTGCCTGGACCACCAGTGTCCCCGGAGACTATGGCTACACCTTC. Translation gives CAWTTSVPGDYGYTF. The genes are TRBV30 and TRBJ1-2, with D uncertain. Trimming removed 4 bases from V and 3 bases from J, with 18 bases in between. The CDR3 has 15 residues. Germline V gene sequence: CDR1 GTSNPN, CDR2 SVGIG (reference sequence).

The rearrangement joins TRBV5-1 to TRBJ1-6; D is uncertain. Germline V gene lookup returns CDR1 SGHRS and CDR2 YFSETQ. Trimming shortened V by 0 bases and J by 5 bases, and 12 bases separated the two germline ends. CDR3 length equals 16 residues. The CDR3 sequence: CASSLAGRADNSPLHF. DNA for the CDR3: TGCGCCAGCAGCTTGGCCGGCAGAGCCGATAATTCACCCCTCCACTTT.

The chain links TRBV12-3 or TRBV12-4 to TRBJ2-7; D might be TRBD1 (6 bases). Trimming removed 5 bases from V and 2 bases from J, with 13 bases in between. The CDR3 sequence is 14 residues long. The CDR3 here is CASSPQGYPYEQYF. The DNA for the CDR3 is TGTGCCAGCAGTCCACAGGGCTACCCCTACGAGCAGTACTTC.

This rearrangement joins TRBV2 to TRBJ2-3; D ambiguous. From germline, CDR1 is SNHLY and CDR2 FYNNEI. Trimming removed 2 bases from V and 5 bases from J, with 14 bases in between. CDR3 length: 15 residues. The CDR3 sequence is CASSERARKGDTQYF. In DNA form, the CDR3 reads TGTGCCAGCAGTGAAAGAGCTAGGAAGGGAGATACGCAGTATTTT.

This clonotype has only one observation. The V gene is TRBV3-1, the J gene TRBJ2-5, with 13 nucleotides matching TRBD2. Germline CDR1 LGHDT, CDR2 YNNKEL (reference sequence). The CDR3 is 17 amino acids. The J segment lost 1 base and the V segment lost 8 bases, leaving 10 bases of the junction unmatched. The CDR3 sequence: CASQHTGLAGSQETQYF. DNA of the CDR3: TGTGCCAGCCAACATACGGGACTAGCGGGGTCCCAAGAGACCCAGTACTTC.

This chain links TRBV28 with TRBJ2-1, with 7 bases matching TRBD2. Germline values: CDR1 MDHEN, CDR2 SYDVKM. This CDR3 contains 15 residues. Unmatched junction bases numbered 8, after V lost 5 bases and J lost 4 bases. Here the CDR3 reads CASSPRGAGYNEQFF. The CDR3 DNA reads TGTGCCAGCAGTCCCCGGGGAGCGGGGTACAATGAGCAGTTCTTC. Looking up the rest from reference TRBV28 and TRBJ2-1 gives the full variable domain: DVKVTQSSRYLVKRTGEKVFLECVQDMDHENMFWYRQDPGLGLRLIYFSYDVKMKEKGDIPEGYSVSREKKERFSLILESASTNQTSMYLCASSPRGAGYNEQFFGPGTRLTVL.

The rearrangement links TRBV20-1 to TRBJ1-3; D not certain. The ends were cut back, 5 bases at V and 4 bases at J, with 6 bases in the middle. The germline V gene encodes CDR1 DFQATT and CDR2 SNEGSKA (reference sequence). The CDR3 has 11 amino acids. CDR3 region: CSAAQGNTIYF. The CDR3 nucleotides are TGCAGTGCTGCCCAGGGAAACACCATATATTTT.

The chain joins TRBV30 to TRBJ2-3; D possibly matches TRBD1 or TRBD2 (5 bases each). Germline CDR1 GTSNPN, CDR2 SVGIG (reference sequence). With 4 bases removed from V and 2 bases from J, the gap between germline ends came to 13 bases. The CDR3 sequence is 14 residues long. The DNA of the CDR3 is TGTGCCTGGACTGAGGGACGGAACACAGATACGCAGTATTTT. This gives the protein CAWTEGRNTDTQYF.

The chain links TRBV7-2 to TRBJ1-2; maybe TRBD1 (5 bases). The CDR3 has 13 amino acids. V lost 3 bases and J 4 bases, leaving 9 bases between the germline ends. From germline, CDR1 is SGHTA and CDR2 FQGNSA. CDR3 amino acids: CASSFDRSYGYTF. For the CDR3, the DNA is TGTGCCAGCAGCTTTGACAGAAGCTATGGCTACACCTTC.

The chain couples TRBV6-2 or TRBV6-3 to TRBJ2-5, with 10 bases identical to TRBD1. Trimming cost V 6 bases and J 4 bases; bases outside gene matches: 5. The CDR3 is 14 residues long. CDR1 MNHEY and CDR2 SVGEGT come from the germline V gene. CDR3 nucleotide sequence: TGTGCCAGCAGACAGACAGGGGGCGGAGAGACCCAGTACTTC. Encoded protein: CASRQTGGGETQYF.

This clonotype appeared a single time. The chain recombines TRBV29-1 with TRBJ1-2, with D maybe TRBD1 (5 bases). Germline CDR1 is SQVTM and CDR2 is ANQGSEA. V dropped 6 bases and J dropped 6 bases, with 14 bases sitting between them. CDR3 length equals 12 residues. The CDR3 sequence is CSVWGTSDGYTF. DNA of the CDR3: TGCAGCGTGTGGGGGACTTCGGATGGCTACACCTTC.